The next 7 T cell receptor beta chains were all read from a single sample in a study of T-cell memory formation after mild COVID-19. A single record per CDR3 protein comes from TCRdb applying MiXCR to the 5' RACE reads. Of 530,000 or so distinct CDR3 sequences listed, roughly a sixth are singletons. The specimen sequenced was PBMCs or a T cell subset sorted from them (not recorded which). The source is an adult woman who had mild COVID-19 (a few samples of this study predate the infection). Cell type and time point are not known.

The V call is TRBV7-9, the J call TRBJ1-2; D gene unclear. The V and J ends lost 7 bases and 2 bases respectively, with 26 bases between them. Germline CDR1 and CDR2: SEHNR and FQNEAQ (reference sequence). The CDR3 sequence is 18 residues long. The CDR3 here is CASKPEPGLFQGNYGYTF. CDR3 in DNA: TGTGCCAGCAAGCCGGAACCAGGACTCTTCCAAGGGAACTATGGCTACACCTTC.

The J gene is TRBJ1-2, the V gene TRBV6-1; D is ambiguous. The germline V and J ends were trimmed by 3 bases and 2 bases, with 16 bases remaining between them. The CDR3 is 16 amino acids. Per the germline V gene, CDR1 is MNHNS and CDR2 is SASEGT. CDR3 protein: CASSEVRDTANYGYTF. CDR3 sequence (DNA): TGTGCCAGCAGTGAGGTTCGAGATACTGCGAACTATGGCTACACCTTC.

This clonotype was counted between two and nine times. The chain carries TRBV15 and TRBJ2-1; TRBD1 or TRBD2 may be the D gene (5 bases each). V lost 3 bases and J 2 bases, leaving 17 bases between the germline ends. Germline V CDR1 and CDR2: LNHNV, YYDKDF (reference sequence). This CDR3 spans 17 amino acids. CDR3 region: CATSREVVVGPYNEQFF. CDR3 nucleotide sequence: TGTGCCACCAGCAGGGAGGTGGTCGTGGGACCCTACAATGAGCAGTTCTTC.

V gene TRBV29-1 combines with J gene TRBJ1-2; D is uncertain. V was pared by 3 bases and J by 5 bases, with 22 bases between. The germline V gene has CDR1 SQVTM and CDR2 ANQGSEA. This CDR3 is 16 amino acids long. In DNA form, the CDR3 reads TGCAGCGTTGACCACCCCGGGCATCCGCGCCTATATGGCTACACCTTC. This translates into CSVDHPGHPRLYGYTF. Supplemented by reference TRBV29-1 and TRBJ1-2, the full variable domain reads SAVISQKPSRDICQRGTSLTIQCQVDSQVTMMFWYRQQPGQSLTLIATANQGSEATYESGFVIDKFPISRPNLTFSTLTVSNMSPEDSSIYLCSVDHPGHPRLYGYTFGSGTRLTVV.

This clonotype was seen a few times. Here the CDR3 reads CASSPPWDYYEQYF. CDR3 DNA sequence: TGTGCCAGCAGTCCTCCCTGGGACTACTACGAGCAGTACTTC. The V and J genes are TRBV27 and TRBJ2-7, with 7 positions matching TRBD2. V shed 5 bases and J 3 bases; nucleotides not matched to a gene: 7. The V gene's germline CDR1 is MNHEY and CDR2 SMNVEV (reference sequence). The CDR3 length is 14 residues.

CDR3 region: CASSLSVGSGQFF. The CDR3 DNA reads as TGTGCCAGCAGCTTATCAGTAGGGTCTGGGCAGTTCTTC. V is TRBV7-8 and J is TRBJ2-1; D call uncertain. V gave up 2 bases and J gave up 12 bases, with 14 bases separating them. There are 13 residues in the CDR3. The V gene's germline CDR1 is SGHVS and CDR2 FQNEAQ.

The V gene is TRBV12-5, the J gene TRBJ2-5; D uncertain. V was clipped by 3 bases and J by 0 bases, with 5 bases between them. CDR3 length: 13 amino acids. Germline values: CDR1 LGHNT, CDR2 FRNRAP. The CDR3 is CASGLGYQETQYF. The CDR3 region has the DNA TGTGCTAGTGGTTTAGGATACCAAGAGACCCAGTACTTC.